These 21 T cell receptor beta chains came from one sample sequenced in a study of blood T cell repertoires in COVID-19 (dated by TCRdb to the early 2020s). Library preparation employed the immunoSEQ multiplex PCR assay. This is the immuneACCESS table as TCRdb keeps it, with only in-frame sequences that have V and J called. A part of the clones is gone; compared with another copy, unresolved V genes explain less than half, and the rest is unexplained. The sample table contains roughly 87,000 clones; only one count was recorded for 89% of them. The top ten clonotypes cover roughly 5.2% of the sample. Material: peripheral blood. Source of these receptors: a woman of 80 years or more with active COVID-19.

The chain joins TRBV6-2 or TRBV6-3 to TRBJ2-7; D is perhaps TRBD2 (5 bases). CDR1 and CDR2 (germline): MNHEY, SVGEGT. The CDR3 extends over 14 amino acids. The germline V and J ends were trimmed by 4 bases and 4 bases, with 14 bases remaining between them. CDR3 in amino acids: CASSWVGVRYEQYF. The CDR3, as DNA: TGTGCCAGCAGTTGGGTCGGGGTCAGGTACGAGCAGTACTTC.

The V call is TRBV29-1, the J call TRBJ2-7; 14 positions agree with TRBD2. CDR3 length: 15 amino acids. V dropped 4 bases and J dropped 5; count of bases not matched to a gene: 7. Germline V CDR1 and CDR2: SQVTM, ANQGSEA. CDR3 sequence: CSVGRLAGGYDEQYF. Written as DNA, the CDR3 is TGCAGCGTTGGAAGACTAGCGGGAGGGTACGACGAGCAGTACTTC.

This clone has only a few counts. CDR3 sequence: CASNPSGEGARTNYGYTF. CDR3 nucleotides: TGTGCCAGCAACCCGAGCGGTGAGGGGGCCAGAACTAACTATGGCTACACCTTC. The V call is TRBV28, the J call TRBJ1-2, with TRBD1 matching 7 bases. The length of the CDR3 is 18 residues. Germline V CDR1 and CDR2: MDHEN, SYDVKM. The ends lost 7 bases at V and 0 bases at J; junction bases unmatched: 17.

CDR3 nucleotides: TGCAGTGCTAGTGATTTAAGGGGACAGGGCTACACCTTC. Translating it yields CSASDLRGQGYTF. V is TRBV20-1 and J is TRBJ1-2; 7 nucleotides line up with TRBD1. This CDR3 comprises 13 residues. CDR1 is DFQATT and CDR2 is SNEGSKA in the germline V gene (reference sequence). Germline trimming cut 3 bases from V and 8 bases from J; bases unmatched to any gene: 9.

V is TRBV5-6 and J is TRBJ2-1; 11 nucleotides align to TRBD2. The junction had 7 bases not matched to a gene; V was cut back by 5 bases and J by 0 bases. Germline CDR1 and CDR2: SGHDT and YYEEEE. This CDR3 comprises 17 residues. CDR3 nucleotide sequence: TGTGCCAGCAGGCGGGTAGCGGGAGGGCTCTCCTACAATGAGCAGTTCTTC. It yields the protein CASRRVAGGLSYNEQFF.

The genes are TRBV6-2 or TRBV6-3 and TRBJ2-1, with TRBD2 identical over 11 bases. Per the germline V gene, CDR1 is MNHEY and CDR2 is SVGEGT. CDR3 length equals 15 residues. V dropped 5 bases and J dropped 5; count of bases not matched to a gene: 5. CDR3 coding DNA: TGTGCCAGCAGTCCAAGACTAGCGGGGCACAATGAGCAGTTCTTC. It encodes CASSPRLAGHNEQFF.

About this clone itself: The junction differs from germline at one of its ends, possibly a read error. The chain employs TRBV15 and TRBJ2-7; TRBD2 matches 15 bases. The germline V gene encodes CDR1 LNHNV and CDR2 YYDKDF (reference sequence). CDR3 length: 15 residues. This chain's CDR3 is CATSRFGLAGGPMDF. CDR3 nucleotide sequence: TGTGCCACCAGCAGATTCGGACTAGCGGGAGGGCCCATGGACTTC.

The genes are TRBV3-1 (or the pseudogene TRBV3-2) and TRBJ1-2, with a tentative D call TRBD1 (6 bases). Germline assignment: CDR1 LGHDT and CDR2 YNNKEL (reference sequence). Trimming cost V 1 base and J 0 bases, with 18 bases left between them. This CDR3 contains 18 residues. CDR3: CASSQVWELDRANYGYTF. Here the CDR3 DNA reads TGTGCCAGCAGCCAAGTGTGGGAATTGGACAGAGCTAACTATGGCTACACCTTC.

The chain is built from TRBV3-1 (or the pseudogene TRBV3-2) and TRBJ2-4; D may be TRBD2 (7 bases). V lost 4 bases to trimming and J lost 0 bases, with 25 bases between them. The CDR3 has 20 amino acids. Per the germline V gene, CDR1 is LGHDT and CDR2 is YNNKEL (reference sequence). The CDR3 here is CASSRGGRSILFIAKNIQYF. DNA of the CDR3: TGTGCCAGCAGCCGGGGGGGCAGGAGTATATTATTTATAGCCAAAAACATTCAGTACTTC.

V and J are TRBV1 and TRBJ2-1; TRBD2, the D gene given by the table, was not confirmed from the DNA. TRBV1 is noted as a pseudogene. The CDR3 sequence is 16 residues long. The CDR3 spells CTSSQGLAGVNNEQFF. The CDR3 coding sequence is TGCACCAGCAGCCAAGGACTAGCGGGAGTTAACAATGAGCAGTTCTTC.

V and J are TRBV6-2 or TRBV6-3 and TRBJ1-2; 7 positions agree with TRBD1. With 0 bases clipped from V and 8 bases from J, the junction kept 6 bases outside the gene matches. Germline V gene lookup returns CDR1 MNHEY and CDR2 SVGEGT. This CDR3 spans 14 amino acids. CDR3 sequence reads: CASSYSEGARGYTF. The CDR3 DNA reads as TGTGCCAGCAGTTACTCGGAGGGGGCGAGGGGCTACACCTTC.

The rearrangement uses TRBV24-1 and TRBJ2-3; TRBD1 might be the D (6 bases). This CDR3 comprises 14 residues. Germline loops: CDR1 KGHDR, CDR2 SFDVKD. V was pared by 5 bases and J by 4 bases, with 12 bases between. CDR3 DNA: TGTGCCACCAGTGCCCCGACAGGTTCAGATACGCAGTATTTT. It yields the protein CATSAPTGSDTQYF.

This rearrangement joins TRBV28 to TRBJ1-2, with D uncertain. CDR3 size: 13 residues. CDR1 and CDR2 from the germline V gene are MDHEN and SYDVKM. V lost 0 bases to trimming and J lost 5 bases, with 7 bases between them. The CDR3 DNA sequence: TGTGCCAGCAGTTTATGGGCGGGGTATGGCTACACCTTC. Its protein is CASSLWAGYGYTF.

The chain links TRBV4-1 to TRBJ2-7; tentative D call: TRBD1 (6 bases). This CDR3 is built from 17 residues. Germline V gene sequence: CDR1 MGHRA, CDR2 YSYEKL. Trimming removed 3 bases at V and 0 bases at J, with 18 bases between. The CDR3 DNA reads as TGCGCCAGCAGCCACAAACCGTCCGTACAGGGCTCCTACGAGCAGTACTTC. It specifies CASSHKPSVQGSYEQYF.

The V call is TRBV4-2, the J call TRBJ2-3; 7 bases map to TRBD2. Per the germline V gene, CDR1 is LGHNA and CDR2 is YNFKEQ. CDR3 length equals 14 residues. J lost 5 bases, V lost 4 bases, and 6 bases had no gene match. The CDR3 nucleotides read TGTGCCAGCAGCCTGGCGGGAGTGGGAGATACGCAGTATTTT. Translating gives CASSLAGVGDTQYF.

The J gene is TRBJ1-5, the V gene TRBV3-1 (or the pseudogene TRBV3-2); maybe TRBD1 (6 bases). The CDR3 is 13 residues long. Deletions cut 3 bases from V and 9 bases from J, with 12 bases between. Germline CDR1 is LGHDT and CDR2 is YNNKEL (reference sequence). The CDR3 DNA follows: TGTGCCAGCAGCCAGGGGACATCTTTGCCCCAGCATTTT. Its translation: CASSQGTSLPQHF.

The V call is TRBV28, the J call TRBJ1-2; D is undetermined. From germline, CDR1 is MDHEN and CDR2 SYDVKM. The CDR3 extends over 11 amino acids. The germline V and J ends were trimmed by 4 bases and 6 bases, with 6 bases remaining between them. The CDR3 here is CASSSLNGYTF. CDR3 sequence (DNA): TGTGCCAGCAGTTCCCTAAATGGCTACACCTTC.

This chain uses TRBV5-6 with TRBJ1-6, with D uncertain. The germline gives CDR1 SGHDT, CDR2 YYEEEE. The V and J ends lost 4 bases and 9 bases respectively, with 17 bases between them. The CDR3 is 15 residues long. The CDR3 loop reads CASSIRGPRGSPLHF. The DNA of the CDR3 is TGTGCCAGCAGCATCCGAGGACCCCGGGGTTCACCCCTCCACTTT.

The V and J genes are TRBV28 and TRBJ1-2; D uncertain. Germline V CDR1 and CDR2: MDHEN, SYDVKM. The length of the CDR3 is 8 residues. CDR3 protein: CSGYGYTF. CDR3 sequence (DNA): TGTTCAGGCTATGGCTACACCTTC.

CDR3 sequence reads: CATQRGNTGELFF. CDR3 bases: TGTGCCACCCAGCGGGGGAACACCGGGGAGCTGTTTTTT. The chain combines TRBV5-4 with TRBJ2-2; 7 positions agree with TRBD2. Trimming cost V 9 bases and J 1 base; bases outside gene matches: 3. Per germline, CDR1 SGHNT and CDR2 YYREEE (reference sequence). This CDR3 has 13 amino acids.

This chain links TRBV4-3 with TRBJ2-3, with D hard to call. The germline V gene has CDR1 LGHNA and CDR2 YSLEER. The CDR3 consists of 15 residues. Trimming removed 3 bases from V and 1 base from J, with 11 bases in between. In DNA, the CDR3 is TGCGCCAGCAGCCACCTTGTCCGCGGCACAGATACGCAGTATTTT. Its protein is CASSHLVRGTDTQYF.